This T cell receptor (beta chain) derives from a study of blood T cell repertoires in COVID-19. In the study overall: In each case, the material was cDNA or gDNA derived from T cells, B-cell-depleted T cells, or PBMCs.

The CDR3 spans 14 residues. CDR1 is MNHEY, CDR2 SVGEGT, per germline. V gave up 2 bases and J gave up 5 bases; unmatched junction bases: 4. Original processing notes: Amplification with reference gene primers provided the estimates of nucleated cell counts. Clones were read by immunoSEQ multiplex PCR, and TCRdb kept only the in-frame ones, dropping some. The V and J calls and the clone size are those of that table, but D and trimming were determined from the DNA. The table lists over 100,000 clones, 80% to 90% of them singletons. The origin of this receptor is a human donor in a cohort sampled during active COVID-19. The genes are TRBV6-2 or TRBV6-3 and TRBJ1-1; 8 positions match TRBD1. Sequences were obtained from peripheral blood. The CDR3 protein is CASSYPQGGTEAFF. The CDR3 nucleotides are TGTGCCAGCAGTTACCCACAGGGGGGGACTGAAGCTTTCTTT.